These 10 T cell receptor beta chains originate from one sample sequenced in a study of T-cell memory formation after mild COVID-19. TCRdb fed the 5' RACE reads into MiXCR, producing one record per CDR3 protein. The sample lists hundreds of thousands of distinct CDR3 sequences; more than 20% were seen once. Sequencing used PBMCs or a T cell subset sorted from them (not recorded which). The source of these receptors is an adult woman who had mild COVID-19 (a few samples of this study predate the infection). Cell type and time point are not known.

The table lists this clonotype with a few counts. V and J are TRBV9 and TRBJ2-3; 11 bases match TRBD2. The germline CDR1 and CDR2 sequences are SGDLS and YYNGEE. The CDR3 runs to 15 residues. The V gene end was trimmed by 3 bases and the J gene end by 4 bases; junction bases not matched to a gene: 4. The CDR3 region is CASSGAGLAADTQYF. CDR3 nucleotides: TGTGCCAGCAGCGGCGCGGGACTAGCGGCAGATACGCAGTATTTT.

This clonotype turned up a few times. The chain's CDR3 is CASSLGSREKQYF. The CDR3 DNA reads TGTGCCAGCAGTTTAGGTAGCAGGGAAAAGCAGTACTTC. The chain combines TRBV12-3 or TRBV12-4 with TRBJ2-5; tentative D call: TRBD1 (5 bases). V was cut by 1 base and J by 11 bases, with 14 bases left in between. The CDR3 loop spans 13 amino acids.

This clonotype was observed once. The rearrangement links TRBV12-3 or TRBV12-4 to TRBJ2-6; D is undetermined. CDR3 length: 14 amino acids. V gave up 4 bases and J gave up 5 bases, with 9 bases separating them. The CDR3 nucleotides are TGTGCCAGCAGTTCCCTGGCGTGGGCCAACGTCCTGACTTTC. Protein: CASSSLAWANVLTF.

V usage is TRBV6-2 or TRBV6-3 and J usage is TRBJ1-1, with D hard to call. The CDR3 length is 14 residues. Germline V gene lookup returns CDR1 MNHEY and CDR2 SVGEGT. Trimming shortened V by 6 bases and J by 4 bases, and 15 bases separated the two germline ends. The CDR3 loop reads CASSRGSLGTEAFF. The CDR3 DNA reads TGTGCCAGCAGCCGAGGTAGCCTAGGCACTGAAGCTTTCTTT.

CDR3 loop: CASSLAGTGTHEQYF. In DNA, the CDR3 is TGCGCCAGCAGCCTCGCCGGGACAGGGACCCACGAGCAGTACTTC. The chain links TRBV5-1 to TRBJ2-7; TRBD1 matches 9 bases. CDR1 is SGHRS and CDR2 is YFSETQ in the germline V gene. This CDR3 contains 15 residues. V was pared by 4 bases and J by 5 bases, with 10 bases of the junction left unmatched.

The chain has TRBV4-2 and TRBJ2-7, with D perhaps matching TRBD1 (6 bases). There are 14 residues in the CDR3. The ends were cut back, 4 bases at V and 4 bases at J, with 14 bases in the middle. Germline V gene sequence: CDR1 LGHNA, CDR2 YNFKEQ. CDR3 DNA: TGTGCCAGCAGCCTATTTCAGGGGAAGTACGAGCAGTACTTC. Translating it yields CASSLFQGKYEQYF.

This clonotype came up a few times. The rearrangement uses TRBV20-1 and TRBJ2-3; TRBD1 or TRBD2 may be the D gene (5 bases each). The germline V and J ends were trimmed by 8 bases and 6 bases, with 15 bases remaining between them. The CDR3 is 12 amino acids. Per germline, CDR1 DFQATT and CDR2 SNEGSKA (reference sequence). This CDR3 reads CSYPLEGDTQYF. DNA for the CDR3: TGCAGTTACCCCTTAGAGGGGGATACGCAGTATTTT.

There are a few counts of this clonotype. This chain uses TRBV7-9 with TRBJ2-1; D unresolved. In germline, CDR1 is SEHNR, CDR2 FQNEAQ (reference sequence). The length of the CDR3 is 11 residues. Trimming shortened V by 1 base and J by 12 bases, and 7 bases separated the two germline ends. CDR3: CASSLDVWQFF. CDR3 DNA sequence: TGTGCCAGCAGCTTAGATGTCTGGCAGTTCTTC.

This chain links TRBV4-2 with TRBJ2-1; maybe TRBD2 (5 bases). There are 15 residues in the CDR3. Germline CDR1 and CDR2: LGHNA and YNFKEQ. Trimming removed 0 bases at V and 5 bases at J, with 11 bases between. The CDR3 loop is CASSQDRASNNEQFF. In nucleotides, the CDR3 is TGTGCCAGCAGCCAAGATCGGGCTAGCAACAATGAGCAGTTCTTC.

This clonotype came up many times. The gene calls are TRBV25-1 and TRBJ2-1; TRBD2 matches 10 bases. The germline V gene has CDR1 MGHDK and CDR2 SYGVNS. The CDR3 loop spans 17 amino acids. V lost 5 bases and J lost 0; bases outside the gene matches: 7. The CDR3 bases are TGTGCCAGCAGTCTTTCCATAGCGGGGGGCTCCTACAATGAGCAGTTCTTC. Amino acids: CASSLSIAGGSYNEQFF.